The 26 T cell receptor beta chains below were found in one sample sequenced in a study of immune characterization of retroperitoneal liposarcoma. In TCRdb, the PCR reads were re-called with MiXCR into one record per CDR3 protein. The repertoire holds 9,500 to 13,000 distinct CDR3 sequences, with around a quarter as singletons. Sequencing was performed on tumor tissue. The receptors here all came from a female donor with retroperitoneal liposarcoma.

By sample share, this clonotype is medium-sized. The chain has TRBV7-2 and TRBJ2-3, with TRBD1 matching over 9 bases. This CDR3 contains 15 residues. V dropped 7 bases and J dropped 3; count of bases not matched to a gene: 8. Germline CDR1 SGHTA, CDR2 FQGNSA. CDR3 sequence (DNA): TGTGCCAGCATCCCGACAGGGGGAGCGACAGATACGCAGTATTTT. Translating it yields CASIPTGGATDTQYF.

The CDR3 DNA follows: TGTGCCAGCAGTGAAGCTTGGAACCAGCCCCAGCATTTT. Its translation is CASSEAWNQPQHF. The V call is TRBV6-1, the J call TRBJ1-5, with D uncertain. Between the trimmed V and J ends, which lost 0 bases and 7 bases, there was a span of 7 bases. The CDR3 length is 13 residues. The germline gives CDR1 MNHNS, CDR2 SASEGT.

This clonotype was seen a handful of times. This sequence joins TRBV6-5 and TRBJ1-5; no reliable D call. V lost 8 bases, J lost 9 bases, and 14 bases lay in between. The length of the CDR3 is 12 residues. The germline gives CDR1 MNHEY, CDR2 SVGAGI. CDR3 sequence: CASRTFLGPQHF. The CDR3 nucleotides read TGTGCCAGCCGGACTTTCCTGGGGCCCCAGCATTTT.

This clonotype was detected only a few times. The rearrangement uses TRBV7-8 and TRBJ2-2; TRBD1 aligns across 7 bases. The CDR3 extends over 15 amino acids. The V gene end was trimmed by 6 bases and the J gene end by 1 base; junction bases not matched to a gene: 5. Germline CDR1 is SGHVS and CDR2 is FQNEAQ. The CDR3 nucleotides read TGTGCCAGCAGTCGGACAGGACTGAACACCGGGGAGCTGTTTTTT. Protein product: CASSRTGLNTGELFF.

The V and J genes are TRBV6-4 and TRBJ2-1, with TRBD2 matching 12 bases. This CDR3 contains 15 residues. Germline CDR1 and CDR2: MRHNA and SNTAGT. J lost 6 bases, V lost 6 bases, and 6 bases had no gene match. The chain's CDR3 is CASSETSGRFNEQFF. The CDR3 DNA reads as TGTGCCAGCAGCGAAACTAGCGGGAGGTTCAATGAGCAGTTCTTC.

Within the sample, this clonotype is medium-sized (0.01 to 0.1%). The V gene is TRBV7-8, the J gene TRBJ2-2, with 10 bases lining up with TRBD2. Germline-derived CDR1 and CDR2 are SGHVS and FQNEAQ. Losses at the gene ends were 6 bases for V and 2 bases for J; bases not matched to a gene: 3. The CDR3 sequence is 15 residues long. The CDR3 reads CASRTSGANTGELFF. CDR3 coding DNA: TGTGCCAGCAGAACTAGCGGGGCTAACACCGGGGAGCTGTTTTTT.

This clonotype occurred many times. The CDR3 bases are TGTGCCAGCAGTGAACCCCAGAACACTGAAGCTTTCTTT. It translates to CASSEPQNTEAFF. V usage is TRBV25-1 and J usage is TRBJ1-1, with D unresolved. Per the germline V gene, CDR1 is MGHDK and CDR2 is SYGVNS. V was cut by 2 bases and J by 1 base, with 5 bases left in between. This CDR3 spans 13 amino acids.

This clonotype was detected a few times. The chain joins TRBV27 to TRBJ2-5; D remains ambiguous. The CDR3 totals 13 residues. Deletions cut 3 bases from V and 2 bases from J, with 7 bases between. Looked up from germline, CDR1 is MNHEY and CDR2 is SMNVEV (reference sequence). CDR3 sequence: CASSFWSQETQYF. In DNA, the CDR3 is TGTGCCAGCAGTTTCTGGTCTCAAGAGACCCAGTACTTC.

CDR3 in DNA: TGTGCCAGCAGTTACGGCAGGAGCTCCTACGAGCAGTACTTC. Translating it yields CASSYGRSSYEQYF. The V and J genes are TRBV6-6 and TRBJ2-7, with no clear D. Germline assignment: CDR1 MNHNY and CDR2 SVGAGI (reference sequence). With 2 bases removed from V and 0 bases from J, the gap between germline ends came to 8 bases. This CDR3 contains 14 residues.

This rearrangement joins TRBV5-6 to TRBJ2-3, with D possibly being TRBD1 or TRBD2 (5 bases each). Germline-derived CDR1 and CDR2 are SGHDT and YYEEEE. The V end was cut by 4 bases, the J end by 0 bases, with 12 bases between. This CDR3 is built from 15 residues. CDR3 sequence reads: CASSQGTASTDTQYF. CDR3 nucleotides: TGTGCCAGCAGCCAAGGGACGGCTAGCACAGATACGCAGTATTTT.

This clonotype showed up many times. J is TRBJ2-4 and V is TRBV11-3, with TRBD2 matching 11 bases. CDR3 size: 15 residues. CDR1 is SGHNT and CDR2 is YENEEA in the germline V gene. With V trimmed by 2 bases and J by 13 bases, 10 bases remained unmatched. The CDR3 spells CASSLLLAGGNEQYF. The CDR3 region has the DNA TGTGCCAGCAGCTTACTGCTAGCGGGAGGAAATGAGCAGTACTTC.

This clonotype is medium-sized (0.01 to 0.1%) within its sample. The J gene is TRBJ2-1, the V gene TRBV7-2; unclear D gene. The end of the DNA is better explained by TRBJ2-7, so the J call may be wrong. CDR1 and CDR2 (germline): SGHTA, FQGNSA. The CDR3 loop spans 11 amino acids. CDR3 nucleotides: TGTGCCAGCAGCTTATTGAACGAGCAGTACTTC. It yields the protein CASSLLNEQYF.

The table lists this clonotype with many counts. The chain employs TRBV6-1 and TRBJ2-1; 10 nucleotides align to TRBD1. Judging by the DNA end, TRBJ2-7 fits better; the J call may be wrong. Germline values: CDR1 MNHNS, CDR2 SASEGT. The CDR3 covers 16 residues. The CDR3 sequence: CASRRQGAISYNEQYF. The DNA of the CDR3 is TGTGCCAGCAGACGACAGGGGGCTATATCCTACAATGAGCAGTACTTC.

The J gene is TRBJ2-5, the V gene TRBV19; D might be TRBD1 or TRBD2, each matching 5 bases. The CDR3 consists of 13 residues. CDR1 and CDR2 from the germline V gene are LNHDA and SQIVND (reference sequence). Between the trimmed V and J ends, which lost 3 bases and 6 bases, there was a span of 11 bases. The chain's CDR3 is CASSMSGGQTQYF. The CDR3 DNA reads as TGTGCCAGTAGTATGTCTGGGGGACAGACCCAGTACTTC.

V and J are TRBV6-1 and TRBJ2-1, with TRBD2 matching 14 bases. CDR3 length: 15 residues. Germline V gene lookup returns CDR1 MNHNS and CDR2 SASEGT. Trimming removed 7 bases from V and 13 bases from J; junction bases left unmatched: 12. The CDR3 region has the DNA TGTGCCAGCAACAGACTAGCGGGAGGGTTAGAGACCCAGTTCTTC. It encodes CASNRLAGGLETQFF.

This chain joins TRBV7-3 and TRBJ2-1; a possible D gene is TRBD1 (6 bases). Germline V gene lookup returns CDR1 SGHTA and CDR2 FQGTGA. The germline V and J ends were trimmed by 2 bases and 13 bases, with 15 bases remaining between them. This CDR3 contains 13 residues. DNA for the CDR3: TGTGCCAGCAGCTTATCGACCTGGGACATTCAGTTCTTC. It is translated as CASSLSTWDIQFF. Full variable domain (remainder filled in from reference TRBV7-3 and TRBJ2-1): GAGVSQTPSNKVTEKGKYVELRCDPISGHTALYWYRQSLGQGPEFLIYFQGTGAADDSGLPNDRFFAVRPEGSVSTLKIQRTERGDSAVYLCASSLSTWDIQFFGPGTRLTVL.

Within the sample, this clonotype is medium-sized. This rearrangement joins TRBV6-1 to TRBJ2-1, with unresolved D. The J call may be incorrect, as the DNA end agrees better with TRBJ2-7. The CDR3 consists of 15 residues. Looked up from germline, CDR1 is MNHNS and CDR2 is SASEGT. This CDR3 reads CASSAYAVLYNEQYF. The CDR3 bases are TGTGCCAGCAGTGCCTATGCGGTACTCTACAATGAGCAGTACTTC.

There are a few counts of this clonotype. The V and J genes are TRBV27 and TRBJ1-5; perhaps TRBD1 as D (6 bases). The CDR3 totals 15 residues. Germline CDR1 is MNHEY and CDR2 is SMNVEV (reference sequence). V lost 5 bases and J lost 1, with 12 bases in between. The CDR3 protein is CASSHREGSNQPQHF. As DNA, the CDR3 is TGTGCCAGCAGTCACAGGGAGGGCAGCAATCAGCCCCAGCATTTT.

This clonotype appeared a single time. The chain recombines TRBV23-1 with TRBJ2-4, with 10 bases lining up with TRBD2. TRBV23-1 has ORF status, its function being uncertain. The CDR3 totals 16 residues. Trimming cost V 3 bases and J 5 bases; bases outside gene matches: 7. In DNA form, the CDR3 reads TGCGCCAGCAGTCAGGAGCGGGAGGGCAGAGAAAACATTCAGTACTTC. The encoded protein is CASSQEREGRENIQYF.

At least ten counts were recorded for this clonotype. The junction differs from germline at one of its ends, possibly a read error. V and J are TRBV6-1 and TRBJ2-1, with D perhaps being TRBD1 or TRBD2 (5 bases each). Germline CDR1 reads MNHNS; CDR2 reads SASEGT. The CDR3 has 13 amino acids. CDR3 DNA sequence: TGTGCCAGCACTCTGAACGGGGTGGCAGGGCGATACTTC. Translated: CASTLNGVAGRYF.

This clonotype was seen more than once but under ten times. The chain carries TRBV6-1 and TRBJ1-3; D is unclear. The V gene lost 2 bases and the J gene lost 1 base, with 6 bases spanning the gap. This CDR3 is 14 amino acids long. Germline loops: CDR1 MNHNS, CDR2 SASEGT. The CDR3 loop reads CASSEKWSGNTIYF. DNA of the CDR3: TGTGCCAGCAGTGAAAAGTGGTCTGGAAACACCATATATTTT.

V gene TRBV10-3 combines with J gene TRBJ2-5; 8 bases match TRBD2. The tail of the sequence fits TRBJ2-1 better, so the J call may be wrong. Germline CDR1 and CDR2: ENHRY and SYGVKD. This CDR3 has 17 amino acids. The CDR3 DNA reads TGTGCCATCAGTGAGTCGATTGTCCAGCGGGGGAACAATGAGCAGTTCTTC. Translation gives CAISESIVQRGNNEQFF.

This CDR3 reads CASSPGTSWTGEQFF. CDR3 coding DNA: TGTGCCAGCAGTCCGGGGACCTCCTGGACCGGGGAGCAGTTCTTC. This chain joins TRBV6-9 and TRBJ2-3; either TRBD1 or TRBD2 may supply D (5 bases each). The end of the DNA aligns better with TRBJ2-1, so the J call may be wrong. The CDR3 length is 15 residues. Per the germline V gene, CDR1 is MNHGY and CDR2 is SVAAGI.

Comments on this clonotype: The conserved closing phenylalanine or tryptophan is absent in this CDR3, likely reflecting a read error. The chain employs TRBV11-2 and TRBJ2-1; 7 bases are shared with TRBD2. The DNA end lines up better with TRBJ2-7; the J call may be wrong. Germline V gene sequence: CDR1 SGHAT, CDR2 FQNNGV. The CDR3 runs to 15 residues. CDR3 loop: CASSLVGGGSYEQYL. The CDR3 bases are TGTGCCAGCAGCTTAGTGGGCGGGGGCTCCTACGAGCAGTACCTC.

Relative to its sample, this clonotype is medium-sized (0.01 to 0.1%). V usage is TRBV6-1 and J usage is TRBJ2-1, with 10 nucleotides matching TRBD1. The better agreement between TRBJ2-5 and the DNA end casts doubt on the J call. Germline CDR1 is MNHNS and CDR2 is SASEGT. This CDR3 has 15 amino acids. The CDR3 nucleotides read TGTGCCAGCACCCTCTCGTCGACAGGGGGCAAGACCCAGTACTTC. Its protein is CASTLSSTGGKTQYF.

This sequence joins TRBV6-1 and TRBJ2-1; the match to TRBD2 covers 11 bases. The CDR3 runs 15 residues. The V gene's germline CDR1 is MNHNS and CDR2 SASEGT. V was pared by 6 bases and J by 8 bases, with 9 bases of the junction left unmatched. CDR3 bases: TGTGCCAGCAGGTTGGGACTAGCGGCAAGGGATGAGCAGTTCTTC. Amino acids: CASRLGLAARDEQFF.